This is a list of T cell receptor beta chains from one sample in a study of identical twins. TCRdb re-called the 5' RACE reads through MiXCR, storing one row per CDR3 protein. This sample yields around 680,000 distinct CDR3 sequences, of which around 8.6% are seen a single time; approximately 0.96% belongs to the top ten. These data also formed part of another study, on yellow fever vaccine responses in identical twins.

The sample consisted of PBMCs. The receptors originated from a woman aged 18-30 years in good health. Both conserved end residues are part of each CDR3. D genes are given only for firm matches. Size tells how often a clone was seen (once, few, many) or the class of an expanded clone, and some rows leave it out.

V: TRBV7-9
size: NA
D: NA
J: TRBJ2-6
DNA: TGTGCCAGCAGCTTTGGGGGTCTAAGCTCCGGGGCCAACGTCCTGACTTTC
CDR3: CASSFGGLSSGANVLTF

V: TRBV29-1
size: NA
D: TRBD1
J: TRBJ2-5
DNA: TGCAGCGTCCGACAGGGTGGAGAGACCCAGTACTTC
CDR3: CSVRQGGETQYF

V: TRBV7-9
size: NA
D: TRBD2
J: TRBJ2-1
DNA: TGTGCCAGCAGCTTAAAGATTGCTAGCGGGGTTCACAATGAGCAGTTCTTC
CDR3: CASSLKIASGVHNEQFF

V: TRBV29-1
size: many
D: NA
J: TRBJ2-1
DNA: TGCAGCGTTGACTCGGGACGCCTCTCCTACAATGAGCAGTTCTTC
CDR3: CSVDSGRLSYNEQFF

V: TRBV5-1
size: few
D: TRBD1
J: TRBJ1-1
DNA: TGCGCCAGCAGCCCGTTACAGGGGGACACTGAAGCTTTCTTT
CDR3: CASSPLQGDTEAFF

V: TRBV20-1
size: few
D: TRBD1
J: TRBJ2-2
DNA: TGCAGTGCTAGAGATCTGAAGACAGGGGGCTCCGGGGAGCTGTTTTTT
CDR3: CSARDLKTGGSGELFF

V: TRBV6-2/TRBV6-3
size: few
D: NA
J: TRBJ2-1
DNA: TGTGCCAGCAGTTATATGGCTGAGCAGTTCTTC
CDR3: CASSYMAEQFF

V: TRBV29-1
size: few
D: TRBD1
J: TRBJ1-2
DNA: TGCAGCGTTGAAAGCACAGGGGAAGCCCTCTATGGCTACACCTTC
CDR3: CSVESTGEALYGYTF

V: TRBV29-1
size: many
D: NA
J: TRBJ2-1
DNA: TGCAGCGTTCCAGGGTACAATGAGCAGTTCTTC
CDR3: CSVPGYNEQFF

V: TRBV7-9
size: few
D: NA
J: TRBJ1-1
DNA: TGTGCCAGCAGCACACTGGGGATAGTTGAAGCTTTCTTT
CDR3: CASSTLGIVEAFF

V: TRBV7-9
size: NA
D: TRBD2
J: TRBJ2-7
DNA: TGTGCCAGCAGCGTAAGCCGGGTAGCGGGGAACTACGAGCAGTACTTC
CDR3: CASSVSRVAGNYEQYF

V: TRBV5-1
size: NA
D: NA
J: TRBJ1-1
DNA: TGCGCCAGCATCCTAGGCACTGAAGCTTTCTTT
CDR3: CASILGTEAFF

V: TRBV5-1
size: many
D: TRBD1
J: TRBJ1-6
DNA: TGCGCCAGCAGCTCGGGACAGGGTCGACCCCTCCACTTT
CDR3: CASSSGQGRPLHF

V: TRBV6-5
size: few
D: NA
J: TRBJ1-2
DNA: TGTGCCAGCAGTTACTCGGCGCAGGAGGGCGGCTACACCTTC
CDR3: CASSYSAQEGGYTF

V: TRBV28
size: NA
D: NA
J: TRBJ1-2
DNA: TGTGCCAGCAGGAAGAAGGGCTACACCTTC
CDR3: CASRKKGYTF

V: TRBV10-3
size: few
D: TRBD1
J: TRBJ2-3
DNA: TGTGCCATCAGTGGGGGGACAGGGGAGGGCACAGATACGCAGTATTTT
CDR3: CAISGGTGEGTDTQYF

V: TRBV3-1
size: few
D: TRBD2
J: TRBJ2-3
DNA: TGTGCCAGCAGCCCTTCGGGGGGGGTGGATACGCAGTATTTT
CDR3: CASSPSGGVDTQYF

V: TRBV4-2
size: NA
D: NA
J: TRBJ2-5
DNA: TGTGCCAGCAGCCAAGATCGGTATGTTCGAGAGACCCAGTACTTC
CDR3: CASSQDRYVRETQYF

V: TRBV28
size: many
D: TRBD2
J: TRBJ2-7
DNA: TGTGCCAGCAGGCTTTGGACTAGCGGGACGGGGAGTTACGAGCAGTACTTC
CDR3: CASRLWTSGTGSYEQYF

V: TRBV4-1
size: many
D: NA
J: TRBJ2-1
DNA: TGCGCCAGCAGCTCTCAATTCATCCGGGTAAAGGAGCAGTTCTTC
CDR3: CASSSQFIRVKEQFF

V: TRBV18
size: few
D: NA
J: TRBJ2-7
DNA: TGTGCCAGCTCAGACCTCGGACGGGAGTTCTCCTACGAGCAGTACTTC
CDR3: CASSDLGREFSYEQYF

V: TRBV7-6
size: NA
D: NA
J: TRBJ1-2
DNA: TGTGCCAGCAGCTTAGGCCACAGGAACTATGGCTACACCTTC
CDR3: CASSLGHRNYGYTF

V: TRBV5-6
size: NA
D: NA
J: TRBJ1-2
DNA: TGTGCCAGCAGCTGGTCCGGGACGGGTAATTATGGCTACACCTTC
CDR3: CASSWSGTGNYGYTF

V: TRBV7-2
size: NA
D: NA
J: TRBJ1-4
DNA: TGTGCCAGCAGCCCGGTGGGGGGTATCAATGAAAAACTGTTTTTT
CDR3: CASSPVGGINEKLFF

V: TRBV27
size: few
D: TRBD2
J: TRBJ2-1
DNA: TGTGCCAGCAGTTTATCAGCGGGGGGCACCTACAATGAGCAGTTCTTC
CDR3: CASSLSAGGTYNEQFF

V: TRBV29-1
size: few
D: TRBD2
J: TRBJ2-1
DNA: TGCAGCGCCCTGGACGGGACTAGCCCTGAGCAGTTCTTC
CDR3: CSALDGTSPEQFF

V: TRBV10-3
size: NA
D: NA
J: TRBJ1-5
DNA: TGTGCCATCAGTGAGTCGGGCGTTAGCAATCAGCCCCAGCATTTT
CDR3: CAISESGVSNQPQHF

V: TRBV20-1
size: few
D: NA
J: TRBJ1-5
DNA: TGCAGTGCTAGAGTCAGCGATAGCAATCAGCCCCAGCATTTT
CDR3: CSARVSDSNQPQHF

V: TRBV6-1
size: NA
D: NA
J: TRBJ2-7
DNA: TGTGCCAGCAGTGAAGAATTAGGGCCATCACAGGAGTACTTC
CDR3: CASSEELGPSQEYF

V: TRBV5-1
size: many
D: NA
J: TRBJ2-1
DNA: TGCGCCAGCAGCTTGAGCCAGGCGCCTAGCTCCTACAATGAGCAGTTCTTC
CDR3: CASSLSQAPSSYNEQFF

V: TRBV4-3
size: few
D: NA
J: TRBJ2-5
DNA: TGCGCCAGCAGCCCCCTAGATTCGGAGGAGACCCAGTACTTC
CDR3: CASSPLDSEETQYF

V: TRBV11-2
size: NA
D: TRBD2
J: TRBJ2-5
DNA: TGTGCCAGCAGCCTAGGACGGCTAGCGGGCTCCCAAGAGACCCAGTACTTC
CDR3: CASSLGRLAGSQETQYF

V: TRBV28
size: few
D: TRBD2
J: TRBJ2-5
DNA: TGTGCCAGCAGGCGATTTAGCGGGGGAAACCAAGAGACCCAGTACTTC
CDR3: CASRRFSGGNQETQYF

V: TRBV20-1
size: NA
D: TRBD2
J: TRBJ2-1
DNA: TGCAGTGCTCACGGGGGGGCATCTAGCTGGGTTAATGAGCAGTTCTTC
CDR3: CSAHGGASSWVNEQFF

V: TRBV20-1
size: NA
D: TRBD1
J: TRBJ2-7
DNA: TGCAGTGCCCAAAGGGGGGGGACAGGGGGCTACGAGCAGTACTTC
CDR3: CSAQRGGTGGYEQYF

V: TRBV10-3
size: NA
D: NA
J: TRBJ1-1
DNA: TGTGCCATCAGTGATCCAGCTGAAGCTTTCTTT
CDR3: CAISDPAEAFF

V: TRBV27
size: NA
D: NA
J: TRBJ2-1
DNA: TGTGCCAGCAGTTTGCGGGAACGGATCAATGAGCAGTTCTTC
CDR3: CASSLRERINEQFF

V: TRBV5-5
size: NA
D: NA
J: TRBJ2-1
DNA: TGTGCCAGCAGCTTGGGACTACTCGACAATGAGCAGTTCTTC
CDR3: CASSLGLLDNEQFF

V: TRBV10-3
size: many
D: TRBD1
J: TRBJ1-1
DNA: TGTGCCATCAGGGGGGACAGGGCCGCTGAAGCTTTCTTT
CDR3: CAIRGDRAAEAFF

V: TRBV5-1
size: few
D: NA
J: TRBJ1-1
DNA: TGCGCCAGCAGCCCCCGGTCTGGCACTGAAGCTTTCTTT
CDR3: CASSPRSGTEAFF

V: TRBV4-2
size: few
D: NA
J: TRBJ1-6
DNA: TGTGCCAGCAGCCAAGATAGGGGGGTAGACCAATCACCCCTCCACTTT
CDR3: CASSQDRGVDQSPLHF

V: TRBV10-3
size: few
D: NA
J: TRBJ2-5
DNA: TGTGCCATCAGTGAGTCGAAGGGGGGAGAGACCCAGTACTTC
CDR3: CAISESKGGETQYF

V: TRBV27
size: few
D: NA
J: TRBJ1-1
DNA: TGTGCCAGCAGCTTAAGTGGGGGCATGAACACTGAAGCTTTCTTT
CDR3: CASSLSGGMNTEAFF

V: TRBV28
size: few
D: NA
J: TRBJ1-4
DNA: TGTGCCAGCAAGCGATCCCCAATCTACCTGGGGGAAAAACTGTTTTTT
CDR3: CASKRSPIYLGEKLFF

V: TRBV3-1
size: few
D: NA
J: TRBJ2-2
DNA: TGTGCCAGCAGCCAAGGACTTTTTTACACCGGGGAGCTGTTTTTT
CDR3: CASSQGLFYTGELFF